Included here is one T cell receptor (beta chain) sequence, with context. Its antigen is not known. The sample originates from a study of shared clonotypes between healthy human individuals. The overall study: The study enrolled two women and a few men aged 18 to 49. Findings and limits, study-wide: Genetic and exposure-history diversity was limited by the few donors.

Genomic DNA of unsorted samples came from 90 million or so PBMCs. Unsorted PBMC DNA was sequenced on ten immunoSEQ deep assay plates. Sequenced by immunoSEQ multiplex PCR; TCRdb stores in-frame clones only, minus some. The sample shows 450,000 to 550,000 clones, 79% of them seen only once. Trimming removed 3 bases at V and 0 bases at J, with 5 bases between. This CDR3 contains 13 residues. Germline V gene data show CDR1 as MNHNY and CDR2 as SVGAGI (reference sequence). The sequence was obtained from a woman between 40 and 55 years old in good health. Some clones in this sample may be carry-over from other donors' samples. This sequence joins TRBV6-6 and TRBJ1-2; D not certain. Sequenced material: PBMCs. Written as DNA, the CDR3 is TGTGCCAGCAGTTATGGTGCTAACTATGGCTACACCTTC. Translating gives CASSYGANYGYTF.